Below, one T cell receptor beta chain is given with its context. Its antigen is not known. The entry originates in a study of shared clonotypes between healthy human individuals. Study context: Used for every donor were three CD4 naive, three CD4 memory, two CD8 naive and one CD8 memory plate. Study-wide results and limits: Clonotype sharing among donors, it was expected, would be affected by sequencing depth.

The CDR3 length is 20 residues. A CD45RA+ naive subset and a CD45RA-negative memory subset were split from CD4+ cells. Here immunoSEQ multiplex PCR was the method, and the copy in TCRdb shows in-frame clones only, minus some. This sample has about 1 million clones; under 80% occur once, and the top ten carry about 1.5%. Sample: memory CD4+ T cells sorted from blood. The subset denotes: CD45RA-negative fraction. The clonotype was recovered from a man aged 18 to 30 in good health. The J gene is TRBJ1-6, the V gene TRBV21-1; the DNA was not used to check the table's D call, TRBD1. TRBV21-1 is shown as a pseudogene. CDR3 sequence (DNA): TGTGCCGCCCCCCCGGGACAGGGTAAGGTAATTAGGTCCTATAATTCACCCCTCCACTTT. This encodes CAAPPGQGKVIRSYNSPLHF.